This record looks at one T cell receptor beta chain sequence and its context. The target antigen is unknown. CDR3 size: 13 residues. Trimming pared 5 bases from V and 4 bases from J, leaving 11 bases between. Germline assignment: CDR1 SEHNR and CDR2 FQNEAQ (reference sequence). Of the isolated RNA, all was reverse transcribed, and so the sequenced material was expressed TCRB transcripts. Stem cell-like memory T cell samples yielded some 1 million reads on average. Some clones are missing from TCRdb's copy, which holds only in-frame ones; the method was immunoSEQ multiplex PCR. The sample has about 25,000 clones; 55% to 70% are singletons. Blood was drawn once from each donor into heparinised tubes. The draws averaged approximately 110 mL. Staining for CD45RO/CCR7/CD25/CD127/CD95/CD27 allowed sorting of CD4+ naive, central memory, regulatory and stem cell-like memory cells. The sample comes from a study of beta chain features in type 1 diabetes. General study findings and limits: PCR might pick shorter templates more often, in the same way for patients and controls. Moderate but significant shortening of TCRB CDR3s was recorded in all four CD4+ subsets from Type 1 diabetes patients.

Sequenced sample: stem cell memory CD4+ T cells from blood. The sequence was obtained from a woman aged 35 to 49 with type 1 diabetes. The chain joins TRBV7-9 to TRBJ1-1; D gene unclear. CDR3 sequence: CASSPRVGTEAFF. For the CDR3, the DNA is TGTGCCAGCAGCCCTCGGGTGGGCACTGAAGCTTTCTTT.